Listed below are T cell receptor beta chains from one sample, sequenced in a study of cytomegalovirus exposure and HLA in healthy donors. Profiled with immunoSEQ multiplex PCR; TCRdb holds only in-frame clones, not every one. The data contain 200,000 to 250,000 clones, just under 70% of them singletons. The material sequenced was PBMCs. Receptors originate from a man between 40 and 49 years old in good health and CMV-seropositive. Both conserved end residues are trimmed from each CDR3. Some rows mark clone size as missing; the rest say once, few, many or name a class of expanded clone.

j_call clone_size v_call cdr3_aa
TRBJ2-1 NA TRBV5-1 ASSLEGFFWDRGLRNEQF
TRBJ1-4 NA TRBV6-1 ASSRQSTNEKLF
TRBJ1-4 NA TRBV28 ASTPTPGGMRGKLF
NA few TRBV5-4 ASSLRSPRGSEQY
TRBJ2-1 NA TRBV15 ATSSGYLQF
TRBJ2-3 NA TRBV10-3 AIRAGTSGGPDTQY
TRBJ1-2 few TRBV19 ASTETGGNGYT
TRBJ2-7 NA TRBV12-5 ASSAQTGSYEQY
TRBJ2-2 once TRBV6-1 ASSEVMGQGSTGELF
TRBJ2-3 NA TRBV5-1 ASSLKGRGGRSDTQY
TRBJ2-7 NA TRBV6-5 ASSYRRSAGYEQY
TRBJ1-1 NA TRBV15 ATSRGSLVNTEAF
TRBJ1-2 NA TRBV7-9 ASSLYSGYGYT
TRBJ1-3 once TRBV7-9 ASSLASLDTIY
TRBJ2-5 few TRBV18 ASSPMSGGRGTQY
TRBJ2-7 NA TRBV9 ASSVGGGGADEQY
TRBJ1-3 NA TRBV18 ASSPPAGYGNTIY
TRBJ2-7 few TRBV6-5 ASSYSRGQGKTEQY
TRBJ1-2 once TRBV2 ASRENRGKANGYT
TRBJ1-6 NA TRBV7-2 ASNRDRGLPLH
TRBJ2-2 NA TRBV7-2 ASSFDTAGELF
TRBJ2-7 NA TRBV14 ASSFTGLGYEQY
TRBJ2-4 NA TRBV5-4 ASSRPGTEKNIQY
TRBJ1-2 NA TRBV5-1 ASSFRTGGDGYT
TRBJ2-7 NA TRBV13 ASSLGQERSYEQY
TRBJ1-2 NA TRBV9 ASSARTGGHYGYT
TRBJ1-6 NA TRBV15 ATSREVPGGVSNSPLH
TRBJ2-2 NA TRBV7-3 ASSSGTGFTGELF
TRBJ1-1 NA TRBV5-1 ASSSEPGGQVILPTEAF
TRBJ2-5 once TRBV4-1 ASSQRRGGGETQY
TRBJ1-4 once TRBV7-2 ASSLDRGMGKLF
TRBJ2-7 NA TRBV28 ASSFPTGFRYEQY
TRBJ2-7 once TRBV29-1 SARQGGQGVNYEQY
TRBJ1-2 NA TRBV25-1 ASSGGNAYGYT
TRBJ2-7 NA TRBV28 ASSYPLGGGFNEQY
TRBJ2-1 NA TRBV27 ASSPSPGTGMGNEQF
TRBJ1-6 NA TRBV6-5 ASSRGQGSGSPLH
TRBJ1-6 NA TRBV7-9 ASSLGQGDSPLH
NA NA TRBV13 ASSILAGGVYEQY
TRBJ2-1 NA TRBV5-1 ASSLVGTGGDEQF
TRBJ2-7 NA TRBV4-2 ASSLSRGEQY
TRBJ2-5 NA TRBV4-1 ASSQDRRPQETQY
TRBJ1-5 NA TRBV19 ASSIRHFYSNQPQH
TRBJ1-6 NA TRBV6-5 ASSPGESPLH
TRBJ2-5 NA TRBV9 ASSSTLAGGRETQY
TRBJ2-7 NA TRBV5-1 ASSLFGQPEQY
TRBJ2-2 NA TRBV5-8 ASTAFRDINTGELF
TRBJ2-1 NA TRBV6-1 ASRYANNEQF
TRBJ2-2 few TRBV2 ASSENGLAGATGELF
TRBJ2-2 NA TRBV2 ASSVGQDPGELF
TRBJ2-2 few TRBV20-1 SAKGNGELF
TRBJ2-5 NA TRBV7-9 ASRPGQGMGETQY
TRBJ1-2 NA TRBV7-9 ASSLSAGGEYYT
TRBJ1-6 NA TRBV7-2 ASSTRGTARDYNSPLH